Listed below are T cell receptor beta chains from one sample, sequenced in a study of OX40 agonist ivuxolimab in advanced cancers. Using immunoSEQ multiplex PCR, the repertoire was profiled, and TCRdb retains in-frame clones only, with some absent. The repertoire holds more than 9,000 clones, 69% seen once, with 10% to 15% in the top ten. The material was CD4+ or CD8+ T cells sorted from blood, obtained in a trial of the OX40 agonist ivuxolimab. The receptor source for this set is an adult with an advanced solid tumor such as melanoma, head and neck, liver or kidney cancer. The CDR3 runs from the conserved cysteine through the conserved F or W. The D gene is left open where the match is weak. Expanded clones are given a class, and other clones once, few, many or no size at all.

V gene	J gene	D gene	clone size	CDR3 protein	CDR3 DNA
TRBV29-1	TRBJ2-1	TRBD2	NA	CSVEGDREGRWNEQFF	TGCAGCGTTGAAGGGGACCGGGAGGGCCGATGGAATGAGCAGTTCTTC
TRBV28	TRBJ2-7	NA	NA	CASSLRGGEQYF	TGTGCCAGCAGTCTGAGAGGTGGCGAGCAGTACTTC
TRBV9	TRBJ2-1	NA	NA	CASSVVGGSYNEQFF	TGTGCCAGCAGCGTAGTTGGGGGCTCCTACAATGAGCAGTTCTTC
TRBV13	TRBJ1-6	TRBD1	once	CASSPRDRGPISPLHF	TGTGCCAGCAGCCCGCGGGACAGGGGGCCTATTTCACCCCTCCACTTT
TRBV5-6	TRBJ2-7	TRBD2	few	CASSLGPGGEQYF	TGTGCCAGCAGCTTGGGGCCGGGGGGAGAGCAGTACTTC
TRBV10-3	TRBJ1-1	NA	NA	CAILEGTEAFF	TGTGCCATACTAGAGGGGACTGAAGCTTTCTTT
TRBV6-6	TRBJ1-2	NA	once	CASSSGPVAGYTF	TGTGCCAGCAGTTCGGGGCCAGTCGCGGGCTACACCTTC
TRBV5-1	TRBJ2-1	TRBD1	NA	CASSLGGQLSFYNEQFF	TGCGCCAGCAGCTTAGGGGGACAGCTATCTTTCTACAATGAGCAGTTCTTC
TRBV7-6	TRBJ2-5	NA	NA	CASSFDAGALETQYF	TGTGCCAGCAGCTTTGATGCAGGGGCCTTGGAGACCCAGTACTTC
TRBV11-2	TRBJ2-5	TRBD2	NA	CASSLVFAAGGIQETQYF	TGTGCCAGCAGCTTAGTCTTTGCGGCGGGGGGGATCCAAGAGACCCAGTACTTC
TRBV11-2	TRBJ1-1	NA	NA	CASSLGGGSKAFF	TGTGCCAGCAGCTTAGGGGGGGGGAGCAAGGCTTTCTTT
TRBV5-6	TRBJ2-2	TRBD2	once	CASRGGANTGELFF	TGTGCCAGCAGGGGGGGGGCGAACACCGGGGAGCTGTTTTTT
TRBV6-6	TRBJ2-1	TRBD2	NA	CASRPLAGVYNEQFF	TGTGCCAGCAGGCCACTAGCGGGAGTGTACAATGAGCAGTTCTTC
TRBV7-8	TRBJ2-3	TRBD2	few	CASRPLAGALTDTQYF	TGTGCCAGCAGACCCCTAGCGGGGGCCCTCACAGATACGCAGTATTTT
TRBV13	TRBJ2-7	NA	NA	CASSLDRGGYEQYF	TGTGCCAGCAGCTTAGATCGTGGCGGTTACGAGCAGTACTTC
TRBV6-6	TRBJ2-7	NA	NA	CASSTGPQEGGDEQYF	TGTGCCAGCAGTACAGGGCCCCAAGAGGGGGGGGACGAGCAGTACTTC
TRBV28	TRBJ1-5	NA	once	CASSLFSGAQPQHF	TGTGCCAGCAGTTTGTTTTCTGGTGCACAGCCCCAGCATTTT
TRBV28	TRBJ2-7	TRBD2	NA	CASRRLAVTSPYEQYF	TGTGCCAGCAGACGACTAGCGGTAACGTCCCCCTACGAGCAGTACTTC
TRBV5-6	TRBJ2-3	NA	few	CASSLATSHTSTDTQYF	TGTGCCAGCAGCTTGGCAACCTCCCACACGAGCACAGATACGCAGTATTTT
TRBV5-3	TRBJ1-5	TRBD1	NA	CARTNTGGRRSQHF	TGTGCCAGAACCAATACAGGGGGCCGACGTTCCCAGCATTTT
TRBV5-4	TRBJ1-5	NA	NA	CASSLGRQVNQPQHF	TGTGCCAGCAGCTTGGGGAGACAGGTCAATCAGCCCCAGCATTTT
TRBV4-3	TRBJ2-1	TRBD1	NA	CASSWDRDNEQFF	TGCGCCAGCAGCTGGGACAGGGACAATGAGCAGTTCTTC
TRBV2	TRBJ2-7	TRBD2	NA	CASSTTSGNDYEQYF	TGTGCCAGCAGTACGACTAGCGGGAATGACTACGAGCAGTACTTC
TRBV7-8	TRBJ2-2	NA	NA	CASSSGWDTGELFF	TGTGCCAGCAGTAGCGGATGGGACACCGGGGAGCTGTTTTTT
TRBV28	TRBJ1-5	NA	NA	CASTLHLVSGNQPQHF	TGTGCCAGCACCCTTCACCTGGTTTCGGGCAATCAGCCCCAGCATTTT
TRBV7-9	TRBJ2-7	TRBD2	NA	CASSSTGTSIHEQYF	TGTGCCAGCAGCTCCACCGGGACTAGTATCCACGAGCAGTACTTC
TRBV5-8	TRBJ2-3	NA	NA	CASSLLRGLTDTQYF	TGTGCCAGCAGCCTTCTGAGGGGTCTCACAGATACGCAGTATTTT
TRBV13	TRBJ2-7	NA	few	CASSSPGRSSYEQYF	TGTGCCAGCAGCTCTCCGGGACGGAGCTCCTACGAGCAGTACTTC
TRBV6-6	TRBJ1-2	TRBD1	NA	CASSYQQGDYTF	TGTGCCAGCAGTTACCAACAGGGGGACTACACCTTC
TRBV5-5	TRBJ2-1	NA	NA	CASSLGRSSYNEQFF	TGTGCCAGCAGCTTGGGCAGAAGCTCCTACAATGAGCAGTTCTTC
TRBV5-1	TRBJ2-4	NA	few	CASSLGQATPKNIQYF	TGCGCCAGCAGCTTGGGACAGGCCACTCCCAAAAACATTCAGTACTTC
TRBV4-3	TRBJ2-2	TRBD1	NA	CASSTGTENTGELFF	TGCGCCAGCAGCACCGGGACAGAGAACACCGGGGAGCTGTTTTTT
TRBV7-9	TRBJ2-7	NA	NA	CASSPNLFYEQYF	TGTGCCAGCAGCCCAAACTTATTTTACGAGCAGTACTTC
TRBV5-1	TRBJ2-5	NA	once	CASSLIGFQETQYF	TGCGCCAGCAGCTTGATCGGGTTCCAAGAGACCCAGTACTTC
TRBV6-6	TRBJ2-2	NA	NA	CASSPLGEYTGELFF	TGTGCCAGCAGCCCACTTGGGGAGTACACCGGGGAGCTGTTTTTT
TRBV28	TRBJ2-5	NA	NA	CASSTSAQTVTQETQYF	TGTGCCAGCAGTACATCTGCACAGACAGTAACCCAAGAGACCCAGTACTTC
TRBV27	TRBJ1-2	NA	NA	CASSRSYTF	TGTGCCAGCAGTCGGAGCTACACCTTC
TRBV27	TRBJ1-2	TRBD1	NA	CASSLGGGDDGYTF	TGTGCCAGCAGTTTAGGAGGGGGCGATGATGGCTACACCTTC
TRBV7-8	TRBJ2-3	TRBD1	NA	CASSLADRGGRTDTQYF	TGTGCCAGCAGCTTAGCCGACAGGGGGGGGCGCACAGATACGCAGTATTTT